The 31 T cell receptor beta chains below all came from one sample that was sequenced in a study of response to subunit inactivated influenza vaccine. TCRdb itself ran the RT-PCR reads through MiXCR, one entry per CDR3 protein. The sample records fewer than 200,000 distinct CDR3 sequences, about 9.3% being singletons. The material sequenced was non-naive T cells sorted from PBMCs, taken on the day of vaccination. Receptors originate from a man between 50 and 59 years old who received an inactivated influenza vaccine.

This clonotype was detected ten times or more. The chain carries TRBV27 and TRBJ2-1; D unresolved. Germline V CDR1 and CDR2: MNHEY, SMNVEV (reference sequence). This CDR3 region has 13 residues. V lost 4 bases, J lost 9 bases, and 13 bases lay in between. Here the CDR3 DNA reads TGTGCCAGCAGTTCCACCACGGGTTTTGAGCAGTTCTTC. Translated: CASSSTTGFEQFF.

This clonotype was counted ten times or more. The chain recombines TRBV29-1 with TRBJ2-1; possibly TRBD1 for D (5 bases). This CDR3 has 13 residues. The V end was cut by 4 bases, the J end by 1 base, with 8 bases between. Germline values: CDR1 SQVTM, CDR2 ANQGSEA. As DNA, the CDR3 is TGCAGCGTTGGGACAATTTCCTACAATGAGCAGTTCTTC. Its protein product is CSVGTISYNEQFF.

The rearrangement links TRBV7-2 to TRBJ2-5; TRBD1 might be the D (5 bases). CDR1 is SGHTA, CDR2 FQGNSA, per germline. The CDR3 covers 15 residues. V lost 1 base and J 1 base, leaving 10 bases between the germline ends. CDR3 amino acids: CASSLGLQGQETQYF. CDR3 bases: TGTGCCAGCAGCTTAGGGCTCCAGGGCCAAGAGACCCAGTACTTC.

In its sample, this clonotype was seen a few times. The V and J genes are TRBV14 and TRBJ1-2, with D unresolved. The germline CDR1 and CDR2 sequences are SGHDN and FVKESK. The CDR3 extends over 14 amino acids. Trimming stripped 3 bases from V and 8 bases from J, with 16 bases between. The CDR3 coding sequence is TGTGCCAGCAGCCAGACCCGGACGGCTGGCGGCTACACCTTC. As protein: CASSQTRTAGGYTF.

V usage is TRBV5-1 and J usage is TRBJ2-3, with D perhaps matching TRBD2 (5 bases). The germline V gene encodes CDR1 SGHRS and CDR2 YFSETQ. This CDR3 region has 17 residues. The V end lost 2 bases, the J end lost 0 bases, and 16 bases lay between the germline ends. The CDR3 protein is CASSFGLTVLSTDTQYF. As DNA, the CDR3 is TGCGCCAGCAGCTTTGGACTTACTGTACTTAGCACAGATACGCAGTATTTT.

V is TRBV28 and J is TRBJ2-1; D gene ambiguous. There are 14 residues in the CDR3. Germline CDR1 is MDHEN and CDR2 is SYDVKM. Trimming shortened V by 8 bases and J by 3 bases, and 14 bases separated the two germline ends. CDR3 loop: CASRRPDVYNEQFF. CDR3 DNA sequence: TGTGCCAGCCGACGTCCGGACGTCTACAATGAGCAGTTCTTC. The full variable domain, its missing parts supplied by reference TRBV28 and TRBJ2-1, is DVKVTQSSRYLVKRTGEKVFLECVQDMDHENMFWYRQDPGLGLRLIYFSYDVKMKEKGDIPEGYSVSREKKERFSLILESASTNQTSMYLCASRRPDVYNEQFFGPGTRLTVL.

The CDR3 DNA reads TGCAGCGTTGAAGGAAGCGGGAGGGGGGGTGAGCAGTTCTTC. This sequence encodes CSVEGSGRGGEQFF. The V call is TRBV29-1, the J call TRBJ2-1; 10 bases match TRBD2. CDR3 length: 14 residues. Germline V lookup: CDR1 SQVTM, CDR2 ANQGSEA. After removal of 1 base from V and 9 bases from J, the junction contained 6 bases not matched to a gene.

This clonotype was recorded many times. The chain combines TRBV28 with TRBJ2-1; D is possibly TRBD2 (6 bases). Trimming took 2 bases from V and 9 from J, leaving 8 bases between them. The germline gives CDR1 MDHEN, CDR2 SYDVKM. The CDR3 contains 12 residues. This chain's CDR3 is CASSLAGSEQFF. The CDR3 DNA is TGTGCCAGCAGTTTAGCGGGAAGTGAGCAGTTCTTC. Full variable domain (rest looked up from reference TRBV28 and TRBJ2-1): DVKVTQSSRYLVKRTGEKVFLECVQDMDHENMFWYRQDPGLGLRLIYFSYDVKMKEKGDIPEGYSVSREKKERFSLILESASTNQTSMYLCASSLAGSEQFFGPGTRLTVL.

This chain uses TRBV10-3 with TRBJ2-7; TRBD2 might be the D (5 bases). Trimming stripped 0 bases from V and 7 bases from J, with 7 bases between. The CDR3 is 12 amino acids. Germline V lookup: CDR1 ENHRY, CDR2 SYGVKD. The CDR3 region has the DNA TGTGCCATCAGTGAGTCGACGGGGGAGCAGTACTTC. This codes for CAISESTGEQYF.

This clonotype was seen repeatedly, ten times or more. V and J are TRBV5-6 and TRBJ2-7, with D uncertain. CDR1 SGHDT and CDR2 YYEEEE come from the germline V gene. V was cut by 1 base and J by 5 bases, with 7 bases left in between. This CDR3 contains 12 residues. The CDR3 is CASSLWLHEQYF. The CDR3 DNA sequence: TGTGCCAGCAGCTTGTGGCTCCACGAGCAGTACTTC.

This clonotype has a single count. The chain uses TRBV20-1 and TRBJ2-7; 10 nucleotides agree with TRBD2. The CDR3 spans 14 residues. After removal of 6 bases from V and 0 bases from J, the junction contained 5 bases not matched to a gene. The germline V gene has CDR1 DFQATT and CDR2 SNEGSKA (reference sequence). CDR3 sequence (DNA): TGCAGTGCCCCACGACTAGCGGGCTCCTACGAGCAGTACTTC. Translation gives CSAPRLAGSYEQYF.

This clonotype was seen a few times. The chain joins TRBV7-2 to TRBJ2-1, with D tentatively TRBD1 (6 bases). V shed 5 bases and J shed 7 bases, with 18 bases lying between them. The CDR3 has 15 residues. Germline-derived CDR1 and CDR2 are SGHTA and FQGNSA. CDR3 amino acids: CASSPSWGPRNEQFF. In DNA, the CDR3 is TGTGCCAGCAGCCCGTCGTGGGGGCCTCGGAATGAGCAGTTCTTC.

This clonotype showed up many times. The chain couples TRBV5-1 to TRBJ1-2; 10 positions agree with TRBD1. The CDR3 sequence is 16 residues long. The V gene end was trimmed by 0 bases and the J gene end by 2 bases; junction bases not matched to a gene: 4. The germline gives CDR1 SGHRS, CDR2 YFSETQ. Written as DNA, the CDR3 is TGCGCCAGCAGCTTGGGCCCGGGACAGGGGAACTATGGCTACACCTTC. Residues: CASSLGPGQGNYGYTF.

The rearrangement joins TRBV20-1 to TRBJ1-6, with a tentative D call TRBD1 (5 bases). Trimming stripped 4 bases from V and 14 bases from J, with 21 bases between. Germline assignment: CDR1 DFQATT and CDR2 SNEGSKA (reference sequence). The length of the CDR3 is 14 residues. CDR3 nucleotide sequence: TGCAGTGCTATTCCGGAACAGGAACTTCGGGCCCTCCACTTT. It is translated as CSAIPEQELRALHF.

The rearrangement joins TRBV7-2 to TRBJ2-7, with D perhaps matching TRBD2 (6 bases). CDR1 SGHTA and CDR2 FQGNSA come from the germline V gene. The CDR3 is 13 amino acids. The V end lost 4 bases, the J end lost 7 bases, and 14 bases lay between the germline ends. CDR3 DNA: TGTGCCAGCAGCTGGAGGGAGGTGGGGGAGCAGTACTTC. Its protein is CASSWREVGEQYF. The full variable domain, completed using reference TRBV7-2 and TRBJ2-7, is GAGVSQSPSNKVTEKGKDVELRCDPISGHTALYWYRQSLGQGLEFLIYFQGNSAPDKSGLPSDRFSAERTGGSVSTLTIQRTQQEDSAVYLCASSWREVGEQYFGPGTRLTVT.

There are many counts of this clonotype. V gene TRBV12-3 or TRBV12-4 combines with J gene TRBJ2-3; TRBD2 matches 7 bases. The junction had 7 bases not matched to a gene; V was cut back by 3 bases and J by 4 bases. The CDR3 covers 15 residues. CDR3 in DNA: TGTGCCAGCAGTTTGTCATCCGCGGGAGCAGATACGCAGTATTTT. This sequence encodes CASSLSSAGADTQYF.

This clonotype has a handful of counts. The chain employs TRBV11-2 and TRBJ2-5, with 10 bases fitting TRBD1. Unmatched junction bases numbered 8, after V lost 3 bases and J lost 1 base. Germline CDR1 SGHAT, CDR2 FQNNGV. The CDR3 extends over 17 amino acids. The DNA of the CDR3 is TGTGCCAGCAGCTTCAACCGGGACAGGGGTTTCCAAGAGACCCAGTACTTC. It specifies CASSFNRDRGFQETQYF.

This clonotype came up a few times. The rearrangement links TRBV6-1 to TRBJ2-1; no definite D call. This CDR3 is built from 15 residues. Per the germline V gene, CDR1 is MNHNS and CDR2 is SASEGT. V was trimmed by 7 bases and J by 1 base, leaving 14 bases between them. CDR3 bases: TGTGCCAGCAACCAAAGTCCTACTTCCTACAATGAGCAGTTCTTC. It codes for CASNQSPTSYNEQFF.

This clonotype was seen more than once but under ten times. This rearrangement joins TRBV4-3 to TRBJ1-2; tentative D call: TRBD1 (6 bases). This CDR3 spans 17 amino acids. Trimming left V 0 bases short and J 3 bases short, with 17 bases between. The germline V gene encodes CDR1 LGHNA and CDR2 YSLEER. CDR3 nucleotide sequence: TGCGCCAGCAGCCAAGAACTTTGGGGGGCGCGGGACTATGGCTACACCTTC. Its translation is CASSQELWGARDYGYTF.

Ten or more counts support this clonotype. The rearrangement uses TRBV12-3 or TRBV12-4 and TRBJ1-2; D not certain. With 2 bases removed from V and 5 bases from J, the gap between germline ends came to 15 bases. The CDR3 runs 15 residues. CDR3 DNA: TGTGCCAGCAGTTTACGGTCAGGAGCACCTTATGGCTACACCTTC. It codes for CASSLRSGAPYGYTF.

This clonotype appeared a few times. As DNA, the CDR3 is TGTGCCAGCAGCCCCGCCGGGACAGCTAACTACGAGCAGTACTTC. Protein: CASSPAGTANYEQYF. The gene calls are TRBV7-2 and TRBJ2-7; 7 bases agree with TRBD1. CDR3 length equals 15 residues. Germline CDR1 and CDR2: SGHTA and FQGNSA. V trimming: 5 bases; J trimming: 3 bases; junction bases outside the gene matches: 10.

This clonotype showed up just a few times. V and J are TRBV20-1 and TRBJ2-7; maybe TRBD2 (7 bases). CDR3 length: 13 amino acids. Germline-derived CDR1 and CDR2 are DFQATT and SNEGSKA (reference sequence). V shed 6 bases and J shed 2 bases, with 14 bases lying between them. This CDR3 is CSAQSGGPYEQYF. CDR3 bases: TGCAGTGCCCAGTCCGGGGGGCCCTACGAGCAGTACTTC.

V is TRBV5-1 and J is TRBJ2-1; D ambiguous. V shed 3 bases and J shed 3 bases, with 4 bases lying between them. The CDR3 is 12 amino acids. Germline CDR1 SGHRS, CDR2 YFSETQ. The CDR3 coding sequence is TGCGCCAGCAGCTCGAACTACAATGAGCAGTTCTTC. This gives the protein CASSSNYNEQFF.

The chain carries TRBV7-2 and TRBJ1-2; maybe TRBD1 (5 bases). CDR3 length: 15 amino acids. Trimming left V 6 bases short and J 5 bases short, with 19 bases between. The germline gives CDR1 SGHTA, CDR2 FQGNSA. DNA for the CDR3: TGTGCCAGCAGTTCACGGGGTCCCTCAGGGTATGGCTACACCTTC. Its translation: CASSSRGPSGYGYTF.

The chain combines TRBV20-1 with TRBJ2-1, with 7 bases that match TRBD1. The CDR3 is made up of 15 amino acids. Germline trimming cut 3 bases from V and 5 bases from J; bases unmatched to any gene: 10. Germline CDR1 and CDR2: DFQATT and SNEGSKA (reference sequence). CDR3 residues: CSASLQRQGDNEQFF. DNA for the CDR3: TGCAGTGCTAGCCTTCAAAGACAGGGCGACAATGAGCAGTTCTTC.

This clonotype has just a few counts. The chain links TRBV6-2 or TRBV6-3 to TRBJ2-7; D gene uncertain. Germline V CDR1 and CDR2: MNHEY, SVGEGT. Trimming removed 5 bases from V and 4 bases from J, with 9 bases in between. This CDR3 has 12 residues. DNA for the CDR3: TGTGCCAGCAGTGTAGACGGGTACGAGCAGTACTTC. This sequence encodes CASSVDGYEQYF.

This clonotype was seen only a few times. The V and J genes are TRBV18 and TRBJ2-2; TRBD2 agrees at 11 bases. This CDR3 has 17 residues. The V and J ends lost 4 bases and 0 bases, in that order; junction bases with no gene match: 4. Germline assignment: CDR1 KGHSH and CDR2 LQKENI. The CDR3 here is CASSQLGLAANTGELFF. The CDR3 DNA is TGTGCCAGCTCACAACTGGGACTAGCGGCGAACACCGGGGAGCTGTTTTTT.

V and J are TRBV4-1 and TRBJ1-5, with a weak D call TRBD1 (6 bases). The CDR3 length is 14 residues. Germline-derived CDR1 and CDR2 are MGHRA and YSYEKL. Deletions cut 0 bases from V and 10 bases from J, with 13 bases between. CDR3 protein: CASSQEARDTPQHF. The CDR3 DNA reads TGCGCCAGCAGCCAAGAGGCCCGGGACACACCCCAGCATTTT.

The V gene is TRBV4-1, the J gene TRBJ2-3; D possibly matches TRBD1 or TRBD2 (5 bases each). V gave up 0 bases and J gave up 2 bases, with 27 bases separating them. The CDR3 has 21 amino acids. CDR1 MGHRA and CDR2 YSYEKL come from the germline V gene. The DNA for the CDR3 is TGCGCCAGCAGCCAAGAGTATGGCTCCGTTGGAGGTAGGGGAGTCACAGATACGCAGTATTTT. Translated: CASSQEYGSVGGRGVTDTQYF.

V is TRBV10-3 and J is TRBJ2-3; D is perhaps TRBD1 (7 bases). V dropped 10 bases and J dropped 5 bases, with 13 bases sitting between them. The length of the CDR3 is 12 residues. Germline CDR1 reads ENHRY; CDR2 reads SYGVKD. The CDR3 loop is CASLQGGDTQYF. In DNA form, the CDR3 reads TGTGCCAGCCTGCAGGGGGGAGATACGCAGTATTTT.

This clonotype was counted many times. The chain combines TRBV12-3 or TRBV12-4 with TRBJ2-7; D is possibly TRBD2 (7 bases). V lost 2 bases to trimming and J lost 4 bases, with 15 bases between them. The CDR3 consists of 15 residues. This CDR3 is CASSLNPGGPYEQYF. CDR3 DNA sequence: TGTGCCAGCAGTTTAAACCCCGGGGGGCCATACGAGCAGTACTTC.